Below, 6 T cell receptor beta chains from the same sample are listed, as sequenced in a study of blood T cell repertoires in COVID-19. TCRdb keeps only in-frame clones here, not all; method: immunoSEQ multiplex PCR. The sample lists over 350,000 clones, more than 75% occurring once. The sequencing input was PBMCs or T cells enriched from blood (not recorded which). Source of these receptors: a woman aged 25 to 39 with acute COVID-19.

The V and J genes are TRBV27 and TRBJ2-6; D remains ambiguous. The ends were cut back, 6 bases at V and 3 bases at J, with 12 bases in the middle. Germline values: CDR1 MNHEY, CDR2 SMNVEV (reference sequence). The CDR3 is 15 amino acids. DNA of the CDR3: TGTGCCAGCAGCCCCGGTAGTGATGGGGCCAACGTCCTGACTTTC. Protein: CASSPGSDGANVLTF.

This clone has more than one count but fewer than ten. The chain uses TRBV5-6 and TRBJ1-6; tentative D call: TRBD1 (6 bases). The CDR3 runs to 16 residues. Trimming removed 1 base at V and 7 bases at J, with 15 bases between. Germline V CDR1 and CDR2: SGHDT, YYEEEE. CDR3 bases: TGTGCCAGCAGCTTGCGGGGGGGCCGAGGGAATTCACCCCTCCACTTT. Its translation is CASSLRGGRGNSPLHF.

J is TRBJ1-6 and V is TRBV28, with 10 bases identical to TRBD1. J was trimmed by 9 bases and V by 3 bases; bases with no gene match: 11. The CDR3 is made up of 17 amino acids. Per germline, CDR1 MDHEN and CDR2 SYDVKM. The CDR3 region is CASSFSTGGAGFSPLHF. The CDR3 nucleotides read TGTGCCAGCAGTTTTTCGACAGGGGGCGCTGGGTTTTCACCCCTCCACTTT.

The rearrangement links TRBV19 to TRBJ1-4; D remains ambiguous. CDR1 is LNHDA and CDR2 is SQIVND in the germline V gene (reference sequence). CDR3 length: 15 amino acids. The V end lost 3 bases, the J end lost 5 bases, and 13 bases lay between the germline ends. The CDR3: CASSMSRTENEKLFF. The DNA of the CDR3 is TGTGCCAGTAGTATGAGTCGAACCGAAAATGAAAAACTGTTTTTT. Based on the CDR3 plus reference TRBV19 and TRBJ1-4, the full variable domain is DGGITQSPKYLFRKEGQNVTLSCEQNLNHDAMYWYRQDPGQGLRLIYYSQIVNDFQKGDIAEGYSVSREKKESFPLTVTSAQKNPTAFYLCASSMSRTENEKLFFGSGTQLSVL.

The table lists this clone with a few counts. The genes are TRBV4-1 and TRBJ1-2, with 11 bases identical to TRBD1. The CDR3 covers 15 residues. The ends lost 4 bases at V and 4 bases at J; junction bases unmatched: 5. Germline values: CDR1 MGHRA, CDR2 YSYEKL. As DNA, the CDR3 is TGCGCCAGCAGCCTACGGACAGGGGGCAGCTATGGCTACACCTTC. It codes for CASSLRTGGSYGYTF.

This clone was seen just once. The J gene is TRBJ2-7, the V gene TRBV5-6; TRBD1 matches 7 bases. The CDR3 is 14 amino acids. The V gene end was trimmed by 2 bases and the J gene end by 2 bases; junction bases not matched to a gene: 4. Germline-derived CDR1 and CDR2 are SGHDT and YYEEEE. CDR3 sequence: CASSFRDSTYEQYF. The DNA for the CDR3 is TGTGCCAGCAGCTTCCGGGACAGTACCTACGAGCAGTACTTC.